This TCR beta chain originates from a study of cytomegalovirus exposure and HLA in healthy donors. Study conclusions and caveats: Association with HLA alleles at 0.05 false discovery rate was found for around 15,000 TCR beta sequences in a later analysis. The authors reported that TCR beta sequences could predict HLA-A and HLA-B alleles. These predictions were accurate for most subjects in the first cohort.

Germline-derived CDR1 and CDR2 are SGHDT and YYEEEE. This CDR3 spans 14 amino acids. V dropped 0 bases and J dropped 3 bases, with 7 bases sitting between them. A word on this clone: Its target is unknown.

The PCR employed 60 Vbeta primers together with 13 Jbeta primers. Measured with immunoSEQ multiplex PCR; TCRdb has only the in-frame clones, and not every one. The table includes 150,000 to 200,000 clones, around three quarters detected once. Sequenced input: PBMCs. V gene TRBV5-6 combines with J gene TRBJ1-5, with D maybe TRBD1 (5 bases). This receptor was taken from a man aged 35 to 55 in good health and CMV-seronegative. The CDR3 sequence is CASSLGQSNQPQHF. The CDR3 DNA sequence: TGTGCCAGCAGCTTGGGACAGTCCAATCAGCCCCAGCATTTT. The entire variable domain, with the rest obtained from reference TRBV5-6 and TRBJ1-5, is as follows: DAGVTQSPTHLIKTRGQQVTLRCSPKSGHDTVSWYQQALGQGPQFIFQYYEEEERQRGNFPDRFSGHQFPNYSSELNVNALLLGDSALYLCASSLGQSNQPQHFGDGTRLSIL.